This T cell receptor beta chain was captured in a study of blood T cell repertoires in COVID-19. Whole-study context: The United States, Italy and Spain supplied acute and convalescent COVID-19 samples. Sample material is recorded as cDNA or gDNA derived from T cells, B-cell-depleted T cells, or PBMCs.

CDR3 length: 16 amino acids. Germline lookup yields CDR1 SGHVS and CDR2 FNYEAQ. V lost 3 bases, J lost 2 bases, and 14 bases lay in between. Per the original methods: By means of reference gene primer amplification, nucleated cell counts were estimated. Sequencing used immunoSEQ multiplex PCR; TCRdb keeps in-frame clones, though not all of them. For V, J and clone size, that table is used; D and trimming come from the DNA. Here the sample spans 70,000 or so clones, 70% to 80% being singletons. This clonotype originated in a human donor in a cohort sampled during active COVID-19. The chain combines TRBV7-6 with TRBJ1-3; possibly TRBD1 for D (5 bases). The sample was peripheral blood. The CDR3 here is CASSLDMQSAGNTIYF. The CDR3 region has the DNA TGTGCCAGCAGCTTGGACATGCAGAGCGCTGGAAACACCATATATTTT.